This T cell receptor (beta chain) came from a study of CD8 T cells in Susac syndrome. Broader study findings: The relatively small number of individuals in the TCR sequencing and HLA analysis was acknowledged by the study.

Roughly 0.45 to 1 ug RNA was reverse transcribed with random hexamers. Amplification of TCR beta CDR3 was carried out by immunoSEQ multiplex PCR, which covered 54 Vbeta and 13 Jbeta segments. MiXCR was run by TCRdb on the immunoSEQ multiplex PCR reads, yielding one entry per CDR3 protein. Counted here are approximately 120,000 distinct CDR3 sequences, around 96% occurring once; the ten biggest clones make up over 0.07%. On this clonotype itself: Antigen: not known.

The controls were healthy donors who were matched for age and sex. Isolation of CD8+ and CD4+ T cells was performed negatively, whereas enrichment of TEMRA cells was done by FACS. Trimming at V came to 7 bases and at J to 6 bases, leaving 13 bases not matched to a gene. The CDR3 runs 15 residues. Germline V gene lookup returns CDR1 SGHRS and CDR2 YFSETQ. This chain connects TRBV5-1 to TRBJ2-7; 10 nucleotides match TRBD2. Specimen: CD4+ T cells from PBMCs. This clonotype originated in a human donor in good health. The CDR3 region has the DNA TGCGCCAGCCAGGGGGCTAGCGGGAGTCTTGCCGAGCAGTACTTC. It encodes CASQGASGSLAEQYF.